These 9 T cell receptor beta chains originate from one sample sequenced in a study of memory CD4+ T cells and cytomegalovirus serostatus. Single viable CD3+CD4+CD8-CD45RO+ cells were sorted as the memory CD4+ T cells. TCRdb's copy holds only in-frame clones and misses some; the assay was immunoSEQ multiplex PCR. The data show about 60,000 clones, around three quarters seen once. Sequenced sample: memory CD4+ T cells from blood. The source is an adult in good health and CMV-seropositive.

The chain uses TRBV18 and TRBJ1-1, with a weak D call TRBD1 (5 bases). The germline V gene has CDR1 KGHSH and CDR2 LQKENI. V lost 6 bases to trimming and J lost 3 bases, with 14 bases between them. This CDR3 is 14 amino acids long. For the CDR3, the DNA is TGTGCCAGCTCCGAAGGTGGGGGGGACACTGAAGCTTTCTTT. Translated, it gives CASSEGGGDTEAFF. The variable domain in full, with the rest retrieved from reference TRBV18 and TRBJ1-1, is NAGVMQNPRHLVRRRGQEARLRCSPMKGHSHVYWYRQLPEEGLKFMVYLQKENIIDESGMPKERFSAEFPKEGPSILRIQQVVRGDSAAYFCASSEGGGDTEAFFGQGTRLTVV.

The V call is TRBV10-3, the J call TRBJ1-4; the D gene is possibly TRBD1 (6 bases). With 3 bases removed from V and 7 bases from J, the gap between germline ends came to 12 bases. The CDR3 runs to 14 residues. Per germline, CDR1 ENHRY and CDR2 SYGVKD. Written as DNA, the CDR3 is TGTGCCATCAGTGAATCAGGGGTGCGTGAAAAACTGTTTTTT. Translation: CAISESGVREKLFF.

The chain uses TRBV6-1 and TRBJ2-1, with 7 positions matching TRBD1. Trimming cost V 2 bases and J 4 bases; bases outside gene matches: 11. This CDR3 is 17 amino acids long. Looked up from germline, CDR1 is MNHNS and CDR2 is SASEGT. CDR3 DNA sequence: TGTGCCAGCAGTGAACATTTGACAGGGCCCTCTTACAATGAGCAGTTCTTC. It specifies CASSEHLTGPSYNEQFF.

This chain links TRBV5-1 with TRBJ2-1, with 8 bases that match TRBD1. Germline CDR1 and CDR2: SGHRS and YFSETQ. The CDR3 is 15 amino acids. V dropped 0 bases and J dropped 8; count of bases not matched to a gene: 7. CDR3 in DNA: TGCGCCAGCAGCTTGGGACAGGGGCGGGTTGATGAGCAGTTCTTC. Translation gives CASSLGQGRVDEQFF.

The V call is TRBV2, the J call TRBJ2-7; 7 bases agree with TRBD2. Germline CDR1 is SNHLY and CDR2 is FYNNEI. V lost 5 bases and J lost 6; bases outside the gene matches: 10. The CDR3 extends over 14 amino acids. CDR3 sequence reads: CASSPVGGTAEQYV. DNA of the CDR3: TGTGCCAGCAGTCCTGTGGGGGGGACCGCCGAGCAGTACGTC.

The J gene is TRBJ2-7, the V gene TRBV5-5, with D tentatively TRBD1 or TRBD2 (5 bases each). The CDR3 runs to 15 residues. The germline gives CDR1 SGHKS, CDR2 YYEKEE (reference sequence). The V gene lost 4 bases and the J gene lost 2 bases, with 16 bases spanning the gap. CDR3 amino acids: CASSLGDPAAYEQYV. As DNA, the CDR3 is TGTGCCAGCAGCCTCGGGGACCCGGCGGCCTACGAGCAGTACGTC.

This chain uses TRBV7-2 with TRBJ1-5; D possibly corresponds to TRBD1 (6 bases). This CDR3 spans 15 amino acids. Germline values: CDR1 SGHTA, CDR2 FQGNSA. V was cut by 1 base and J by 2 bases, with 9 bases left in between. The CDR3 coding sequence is TGTGCCAGCAGCTTAGATGCAGGGGGCAATCAGCCCCAGCATTTT. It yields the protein CASSLDAGGNQPQHF.

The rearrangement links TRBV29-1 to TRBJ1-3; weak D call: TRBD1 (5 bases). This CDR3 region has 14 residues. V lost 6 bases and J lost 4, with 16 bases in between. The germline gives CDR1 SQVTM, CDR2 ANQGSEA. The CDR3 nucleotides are TGCAGCGTCACTTTCGGGGGGAGAGGAAACACCATATATTTT. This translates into CSVTFGGRGNTIYF.

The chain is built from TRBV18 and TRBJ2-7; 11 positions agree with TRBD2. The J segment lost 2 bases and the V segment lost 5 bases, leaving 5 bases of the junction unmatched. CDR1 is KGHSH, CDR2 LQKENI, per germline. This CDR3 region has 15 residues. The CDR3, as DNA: TGTGCCAGCTCAAGGGGACTAGCGGAGACCTACGAGCAGTACTTC. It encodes CASSRGLAETYEQYF.